A selection of T cell receptor beta chains follows, all from one sample in a study of naive and memory T cell subsets. TCRdb reprocessed the UMI-ligation and nested PCR reads via MiXCR and lists one record per CDR3 protein. The sample carries 85,000 to 130,000 distinct CDR3 sequences, 13% to 15% recorded once. The sequenced material came from naive CD8+ T cells from blood. The receptors were gathered from a human donor in good health. Each CDR3 is given with its conserved first and last residue. A D gene is named only where the DNA matches it firmly. Some rows have no size entry. The others give once, few or many, or a class for an expanded clone.

CDR3 protein: CASSFFPHRTDNQPQHF; CDR3 DNA: TGTGCCAGCAGCTTTTTCCCGCACAGGACCGACAATCAGCCCCAGCATTTT; D gene: NA; V gene: TRBV5-7; J gene: TRBJ1-5; clone size: NA
CDR3 protein: CASSGGGSSYNEQFF; CDR3 DNA: TGTGCCAGCAGTGGAGGGGGGAGCTCCTACAATGAGCAGTTCTTC; D gene: NA; V gene: TRBV2; J gene: TRBJ2-1; clone size: few
CDR3 protein: CASSILTPSGIQTDYEQYF; CDR3 DNA: TGTGCCAGCAGTATCTTGACCCCTTCAGGGATCCAAACCGACTACGAGCAGTACTTC; D gene: NA; V gene: TRBV27; J gene: TRBJ2-7; clone size: NA
CDR3 protein: CASSLGLAGAEQYF; CDR3 DNA: TGTGCCAGCAGCTTAGGGCTAGCGGGAGCCGAGCAGTACTTC; D gene: TRBD2; V gene: TRBV7-2; J gene: TRBJ2-7; clone size: NA
CDR3 protein: CSVEPLAGTYNEQFF; CDR3 DNA: TGCAGCGTTGAACCCCTAGCGGGGACCTACAATGAGCAGTTCTTC; D gene: TRBD2; V gene: TRBV29-1; J gene: TRBJ2-1; clone size: few
CDR3 protein: CASSYVATNEKLFF; CDR3 DNA: TGTGCCAGCAGTTACGTCGCAACTAATGAAAAACTGTTTTTT; D gene: NA; V gene: TRBV6-6; J gene: TRBJ1-4; clone size: few
CDR3 protein: CASSSNLGVVGETQYF; CDR3 DNA: TGTGCCAGCAGCTCGAATCTAGGGGTCGTCGGAGAGACCCAGTACTTC; D gene: NA; V gene: TRBV7-9; J gene: TRBJ2-5; clone size: NA
CDR3 protein: CSVDRQAPGAQETQYF; CDR3 DNA: TGCAGCGTTGATAGGCAGGCCCCAGGGGCGCAAGAGACCCAGTACTTC; D gene: NA; V gene: TRBV29-1; J gene: TRBJ2-5; clone size: few
CDR3 protein: CASSWDNEQFF; CDR3 DNA: TGTGCCAGCAGTTGGGACAATGAGCAGTTCTTC; D gene: NA; V gene: TRBV12-3/TRBV12-4; J gene: TRBJ2-1; clone size: NA
CDR3 protein: CAWVGGGELFF; CDR3 DNA: TGTGCCTGGGTAGGAGGCGGGGAGCTGTTTTTT; D gene: NA; V gene: TRBV30; J gene: TRBJ2-2; clone size: many
CDR3 protein: CASSLEASPWTGYLTNEQFF; CDR3 DNA: TGTGCCAGCAGCTTAGAGGCTTCGCCCTGGACAGGGTACCTTACGAATGAGCAGTTCTTC; D gene: TRBD1; V gene: TRBV7-2; J gene: TRBJ2-1; clone size: many
CDR3 protein: CASSSSGGRDTQYF; CDR3 DNA: TGTGCCAGTAGCTCTAGCGGGGGTCGAGATACGCAGTATTTT; D gene: TRBD2; V gene: TRBV19; J gene: TRBJ2-3; clone size: few
CDR3 protein: CASSLMWERGDTQYF; CDR3 DNA: TGTGCCAGCAGTTTGATGTGGGAGCGGGGCGATACGCAGTATTTT; D gene: TRBD2; V gene: TRBV27; J gene: TRBJ2-3; clone size: many
CDR3 protein: CASSQDLASGENEQFF; CDR3 DNA: TGTGCCAGCAGCCAAGATCTTGCTAGCGGGGAGAATGAGCAGTTCTTC; D gene: TRBD2; V gene: TRBV4-2; J gene: TRBJ2-1; clone size: few
CDR3 protein: CASNPGISGELFF; CDR3 DNA: TGTGCCAGCAACCCAGGGATCTCCGGGGAGCTGTTTTTT; D gene: NA; V gene: TRBV7-9; J gene: TRBJ2-2; clone size: many
CDR3 protein: CASSLSQGASNEQFF; CDR3 DNA: TGTGCCAGCAGTTTGTCGCAGGGGGCGAGCAATGAGCAGTTCTTC; D gene: TRBD1; V gene: TRBV12-3/TRBV12-4; J gene: TRBJ2-1; clone size: NA
CDR3 protein: CASSDGTGVPYEQYF; CDR3 DNA: TGTGCCAGCAGCGACGGGACAGGGGTACCCTACGAGCAGTACTTC; D gene: TRBD1; V gene: TRBV7-2; J gene: TRBJ2-7; clone size: many
CDR3 protein: CASSYLAGGNSPLHF; CDR3 DNA: TGTGCCAGCAGCTACCTGGCGGGGGGTAATTCACCCCTCCACTTT; D gene: NA; V gene: TRBV6-2/TRBV6-3; J gene: TRBJ1-6; clone size: few
CDR3 protein: CATSAEPANNPYEQYF; CDR3 DNA: TGTGCCACCAGCGCAGAACCTGCCAACAATCCCTACGAGCAGTACTTC; D gene: NA; V gene: TRBV15; J gene: TRBJ2-7; clone size: NA
CDR3 protein: CASSPSLGQERNEQFF; CDR3 DNA: TGTGCCAGCAGCCCCTCACTTGGACAGGAACGGAATGAGCAGTTCTTC; D gene: TRBD1; V gene: TRBV11-1; J gene: TRBJ2-1; clone size: many
CDR3 protein: CASSLTGYNEQFF; CDR3 DNA: TGTGCCAGCAGTTTAACGGGTTACAATGAGCAGTTCTTC; D gene: NA; V gene: TRBV12-3/TRBV12-4; J gene: TRBJ2-1; clone size: NA
CDR3 protein: CSARIGFGETQYF; CDR3 DNA: TGCAGTGCTAGAATTGGATTTGGAGAGACCCAGTACTTC; D gene: NA; V gene: TRBV20-1; J gene: TRBJ2-5; clone size: NA
CDR3 protein: CASSTEGGAKNIQYF; CDR3 DNA: TGTGCCAGCAGTACCGAGGGGGGAGCCAAAAACATTCAGTACTTC; D gene: NA; V gene: TRBV6-5; J gene: TRBJ2-4; clone size: NA
CDR3 protein: CASSQEGGHPMLGYGYTF; CDR3 DNA: TGTGCCAGCAGCCAAGAGGGGGGACACCCGATGCTTGGCTATGGCTACACCTTC; D gene: NA; V gene: TRBV4-2; J gene: TRBJ1-2; clone size: NA
CDR3 protein: CSVEPVEGTYEQYF; CDR3 DNA: TGCAGCGTTGAACCCGTGGAGGGTACCTACGAGCAGTACTTC; D gene: NA; V gene: TRBV29-1; J gene: TRBJ2-7; clone size: many
CDR3 protein: CSARDLEAGNTEAFF; CDR3 DNA: TGCAGTGCTAGAGATCTGGAGGCAGGGAACACTGAAGCTTTCTTT; D gene: NA; V gene: TRBV20-1; J gene: TRBJ1-1; clone size: few
CDR3 protein: CASSLDGRTFF; CDR3 DNA: TGTGCCAGCAGCTTGGATGGGAGGACTTTCTTT; D gene: NA; V gene: TRBV5-6; J gene: TRBJ1-1; clone size: NA
CDR3 protein: CATSDLPLGRNEQFF; CDR3 DNA: TGTGCCACCAGTGATTTGCCCCTCGGGCGCAATGAGCAGTTCTTC; D gene: NA; V gene: TRBV24-1; J gene: TRBJ2-1; clone size: NA
CDR3 protein: CASSSGQESTDTQYF; CDR3 DNA: TGTGCCAGCAGCTCGGGACAGGAGAGCACAGATACGCAGTATTTT; D gene: TRBD1; V gene: TRBV7-9; J gene: TRBJ2-3; clone size: few
CDR3 protein: CASSYMGTGELFF; CDR3 DNA: TGTGCCAGCAGTTACATGGGGACCGGGGAGCTGTTTTTT; D gene: NA; V gene: TRBV6-5; J gene: TRBJ2-2; clone size: few